Below are 28 T cell receptor beta chains sequenced from a single sample in a study of shared clonotypes between healthy human individuals. Clones were read by immunoSEQ multiplex PCR, and TCRdb kept only the in-frame ones, dropping some. The table includes 850,000 to 1,200,000 clones, 60% to 80% detected once. What was sequenced was memory CD4+ T cells sorted from blood. Described subset: CD45RA-negative fraction. The receptors here all came from a man aged 18 to 29 in good health.

The chain recombines TRBV6-4 with TRBJ1-2, with D tentatively TRBD1 (6 bases). The CDR3 contains 13 residues. With 3 bases removed from V and 8 bases from J, the gap between germline ends came to 13 bases. Germline loops: CDR1 MRHNA, CDR2 SNTAGT. The CDR3 loop is CASSETETGGYTF. DNA for the CDR3: TGTGCCAGCAGTGAAACGGAGACAGGAGGCTACACCTTC.

This clone came up a few times. This chain connects TRBV2 to TRBJ1-5; D gene uncertain. The germline V gene encodes CDR1 SNHLY and CDR2 FYNNEI. The CDR3 runs 14 residues. Trimming stripped 7 bases from V and 5 bases from J, with 15 bases between. In DNA, the CDR3 is TGTGCCAGCAAAGAGTGGGTTGGAGATCAGCCCCAGCATTTT. It encodes CASKEWVGDQPQHF.

This sequence joins TRBV5-1 and TRBJ2-5, with a weak D call TRBD1 (6 bases). Per the germline V gene, CDR1 is SGHRS and CDR2 is YFSETQ. The CDR3 length is 14 residues. Between the trimmed V and J ends, which lost 4 bases and 1 base, there was a span of 11 bases. CDR3 sequence: CASSVTGSQETQYF. For the CDR3, the DNA is TGCGCCAGCAGCGTCACAGGGTCCCAAGAGACCCAGTACTTC. The complete variable domain, with remaining parts taken from reference TRBV5-1 and TRBJ2-5, reads KAGVTQTPRYLIKTRGQQVTLSCSPISGHRSVSWYQQTPGQGLQFLFEYFSETQRNKGNFPGRFSGRQFSNSRSEMNVSTLELGDSALYLCASSVTGSQETQYFGPGTRLLVL.

This clone was seen a single time. V gene TRBV6-5 combines with J gene TRBJ2-1, with TRBD2 identical over 7 bases. Germline lookup yields CDR1 MNHEY and CDR2 SVGAGI. There are 15 residues in the CDR3. With V trimmed by 6 bases and J by 2 bases, 7 bases remained unmatched. The CDR3 DNA reads TGTGCCAGCAGGGGGACTACCAACACCTACAATGAGCAGTTCTTC. Translating it yields CASRGTTNTYNEQFF.

Points on this clone: The identical CDR3 is also encoded by other nucleotide sequences in the sample. CDR3 in DNA: TGCGCCAGCAGCTTGGGTAGGACTAGCGGTGAGATACAAGAGACCCAGTACTTC. Its protein is CASSLGRTSGEIQETQYF. The chain is built from TRBV5-1 and TRBJ2-5; 10 bases fit TRBD2. The V and J ends lost 0 bases and 2 bases, in that order; junction bases with no gene match: 10. CDR1 SGHRS and CDR2 YFSETQ come from the germline V gene. The CDR3 runs 18 residues.

This clone occurred once. The chain is built from TRBV6-1 and TRBJ1-2, with TRBD1 identical over 8 bases. Trimming cost V 8 bases and J 4 bases; bases outside gene matches: 9. CDR3 size: 14 residues. Germline V lookup: CDR1 MNHNS, CDR2 SASEGT. The CDR3 protein is CASAPTGAGYGYTF. CDR3 DNA sequence: TGTGCCAGCGCCCCGACAGGGGCGGGCTATGGCTACACCTTC.

The chain has TRBV19 and TRBJ1-6; weak D call: TRBD1 (6 bases). From germline, CDR1 is LNHDA and CDR2 SQIVND (reference sequence). Between the trimmed V and J ends, which lost 3 bases and 5 bases, there was a span of 8 bases. The CDR3 spans 14 residues. CDR3 in amino acids: CASSIRGNNSPLHF. The CDR3 coding sequence is TGTGCCAGTAGTATCAGGGGTAATAATTCACCCCTCCACTTT. Full variable domain (rest looked up from reference TRBV19 and TRBJ1-6): DGGITQSPKYLFRKEGQNVTLSCEQNLNHDAMYWYRQDPGQGLRLIYYSQIVNDFQKGDIAEGYSVSREKKESFPLTVTSAQKNPTAFYLCASSIRGNNSPLHFGNGTRLTVT.

This clone appeared a single time. J is TRBJ2-7 and V is TRBV27, with 12 bases aligning to TRBD2. This CDR3 region has 15 residues. The germline gives CDR1 MNHEY, CDR2 SMNVEV (reference sequence). With 5 bases clipped from V and 3 bases from J, the junction kept 5 bases outside the gene matches. The DNA of the CDR3 is TGTGCCAGCAGTGACGGGGGACTAGCGGGCTACGAGCAGTACTTC. Encoded protein: CASSDGGLAGYEQYF.

The genes are TRBV29-1 and TRBJ2-7; D perhaps matches TRBD2 (7 bases). With 8 bases removed from V and 5 bases from J, the gap between germline ends came to 25 bases. This CDR3 is built from 15 residues. Per the germline V gene, CDR1 is SQVTM and CDR2 is ANQGSEA. CDR3 coding DNA: TGCAGCAAGCCGATAGGAGGGGGGGCGAGGAACGAGCAGTACTTC. Translated: CSKPIGGGARNEQYF.

The chain has TRBV5-4 and TRBJ1-1; the D gene is possibly TRBD1 (5 bases). CDR3 length: 14 amino acids. Germline assignment: CDR1 SGHNT and CDR2 YYREEE (reference sequence). The germline V and J ends were trimmed by 2 bases and 2 bases, with 10 bases remaining between them. CDR3 sequence (DNA): TGTGCCAGCAGCTTTGGGGGATATAACACTGAAGCTTTCTTT. It encodes CASSFGGYNTEAFF.

This clone showed up just a few times. This chain uses TRBV9 with TRBJ1-3, with TRBD1 as a possible D gene (5 bases). CDR3 length: 15 residues. The V and J ends lost 0 bases and 3 bases respectively, with 10 bases between them. Germline V gives CDR1 SGDLS, CDR2 YYNGEE. The DNA for the CDR3 is TGTGCCAGCAGCGTAGGGGGGAATCTTGGAAACACCATATATTTT. Protein: CASSVGGNLGNTIYF. The complete variable domain, with remaining parts taken from reference TRBV9 and TRBJ1-3, reads DSGVTQTPKHLITATGQRVTLRCSPRSGDLSVYWYQQSLDQGLQFLIQYYNGEERAKGNILERFSAQQFPDLHSELNLSSLELGDSALYFCASSVGGNLGNTIYFGEGSWLTVV.

The chain links TRBV5-1 to TRBJ2-5, with D possibly TRBD2 on 6 matching bases. The V gene's germline CDR1 is SGHRS and CDR2 YFSETQ. This CDR3 contains 13 residues. Trimming pared 5 bases from V and 4 bases from J, leaving 12 bases between. The CDR3 is CASSIGRRETQYF. For the CDR3, the DNA is TGCGCCAGCAGTATTGGGAGGAGAGAGACCCAGTACTTC. Full variable domain (rest looked up from reference TRBV5-1 and TRBJ2-5): KAGVTQTPRYLIKTRGQQVTLSCSPISGHRSVSWYQQTPGQGLQFLFEYFSETQRNKGNFPGRFSGRQFSNSRSEMNVSTLELGDSALYLCASSIGRRETQYFGPGTRLLVL.

This sequence joins TRBV6-5 and TRBJ1-1; D may be TRBD1 (5 bases). The CDR3 is made up of 12 amino acids. V was pared by 7 bases and J by 12 bases, with 18 bases between. Germline-derived CDR1 and CDR2 are MNHEY and SVGAGI. CDR3 loop: CASMGPKQPTFF. Here the CDR3 DNA reads TGTGCCAGCATGGGACCGAAACAGCCAACTTTCTTT.

This clone was detected only a few times. The V and J genes are TRBV6-1 and TRBJ1-5; TRBD1 matches at 8 bases. V lost 6 bases and J lost 5; bases outside the gene matches: 9. This CDR3 is 15 amino acids long. Germline V lookup: CDR1 MNHNS, CDR2 SASEGT. CDR3 amino acids: CASRLGPGGDQPQHF. The CDR3 coding sequence is TGTGCCAGCAGACTAGGGCCAGGGGGCGATCAGCCCCAGCATTTT.

This clone was counted a single time. The chain combines TRBV6-1 with TRBJ1-2, with TRBD1 as a possible D gene (6 bases). The CDR3 is made up of 15 amino acids. CDR1 is MNHNS, CDR2 SASEGT, per germline. The V end was cut by 6 bases, the J end by 3 bases, with 17 bases between. CDR3 coding DNA: TGTGCCAGCAGAGGACTCAGGGGTCTGGACTATGGCTACACCTTC. This sequence encodes CASRGLRGLDYGYTF.

The gene calls are TRBV7-3 and TRBJ2-2; D unclear. With 7 bases removed from V and 6 bases from J, the gap between germline ends came to 15 bases. This CDR3 contains 14 residues. Germline loops: CDR1 SGHTA, CDR2 FQGTGA. The CDR3 DNA reads TGTGCCAGCACCTGGACCCACGGATCCGGGGAGCTGTTTTTT. Its translation: CASTWTHGSGELFF.

The chain is built from TRBV29-1 and TRBJ2-7, with TRBD2 matching 13 bases. The CDR3 extends over 17 amino acids. Germline V gene lookup returns CDR1 SQVTM and CDR2 ANQGSEA. Trimming at V came to 0 bases and at J to 0 bases, leaving 5 bases not matched to a gene. This CDR3 reads CSVEDPGTSGISYEQYF. In DNA, the CDR3 is TGCAGCGTTGAAGATCCCGGGACTAGCGGGATCTCCTACGAGCAGTACTTC.

This chain connects TRBV5-3 to TRBJ2-5, with 7 bases identical to TRBD2. TRBV5-3 is placed among ORFs of uncertain function. V trimming: 0 bases; J trimming: 6 bases; junction bases outside the gene matches: 8. The CDR3 sequence is 15 residues long. The CDR3, as DNA: TGTGCCAGAAGCTTGGGGCCCGGGACTACGAAGACCCAGTACTTC. This sequence encodes CARSLGPGTTKTQYF.

This clone was detected only once. V and J are TRBV5-1 and TRBJ1-3; tentatively, D is TRBD1 (5 bases). The CDR3 length is 13 residues. Germline-derived CDR1 and CDR2 are SGHRS and YFSETQ. V was clipped by 2 bases and J by 8 bases, with 11 bases between them. The CDR3 is CASSFDSGDTIYF. The CDR3 DNA is TGCGCCAGCAGCTTCGACAGCGGGGACACCATATATTTT.

The chain couples TRBV11-2 to TRBJ2-3; TRBD2 agrees at 8 bases. CDR1 SGHAT and CDR2 FQNNGV come from the germline V gene. This CDR3 spans 15 amino acids. V lost 5 bases and J lost 3; bases outside the gene matches: 7. CDR3 DNA: TGTGCCAGCAGCCCGGGGACTAGTAGGACAGATACGCAGTATTTT. As protein: CASSPGTSRTDTQYF.

The gene calls are TRBV4-1 and TRBJ1-5; 9 positions agree with TRBD1. Germline V gives CDR1 MGHRA, CDR2 YSYEKL. V lost 2 bases and J lost 3; bases outside the gene matches: 5. This CDR3 is built from 16 residues. Here the CDR3 reads CASSQPGTGNNQPQHF. CDR3 nucleotide sequence: TGCGCCAGCAGCCAACCCGGGACAGGGAACAATCAGCCCCAGCATTTT.

Comment on this clone: In the same sample, other DNA sequences code for this CDR3. The rearrangement links TRBV27 to TRBJ1-1, with unresolved D. Between the trimmed V and J ends, which lost 4 bases and 0 bases, there was a span of 6 bases. Germline CDR1 reads MNHEY; CDR2 reads SMNVEV (reference sequence). This CDR3 spans 13 amino acids. In DNA form, the CDR3 reads TGTGCCAGCAGTTCGGCTATGAACACTGAAGCTTTCTTT. This sequence encodes CASSSAMNTEAFF.

The CDR3 sequence: CASSEPARDRANYGYTF. The DNA for the CDR3 is TGTGCCAGCAGCGAACCGGCCAGAGACAGGGCTAACTATGGCTACACCTTC. This sequence joins TRBV9 and TRBJ1-2; 7 bases match TRBD1. CDR3 size: 17 residues. V dropped 3 bases and J dropped 0; count of bases not matched to a gene: 11. CDR1 and CDR2 (germline): SGDLS, YYNGEE.

In the case of this clone: This CDR3 is also generated by other DNA sequences in the sample. This chain uses TRBV5-6 with TRBJ2-1; 12 nucleotides line up with TRBD2. The CDR3 length is 15 residues. Trimming at V came to 4 bases and at J to 4 bases, leaving 3 bases not matched to a gene. Germline V lookup: CDR1 SGHDT, CDR2 YYEEEE. The CDR3 coding sequence is TGTGCCAGCAGCGCGGGACTAGCGGGTTACAATGAGCAGTTCTTC. Its protein product is CASSAGLAGYNEQFF.

This clone appeared once. CDR3 protein: CASSGSIKTTYGYTF. As DNA, the CDR3 is TGTGCCAGCAGCGGCAGTATAAAGACTACCTATGGCTACACCTTC. The chain has TRBV9 and TRBJ1-2; the D is unclear. Trimming removed 3 bases from V and 4 bases from J, with 16 bases in between. The CDR3 length is 15 residues. CDR1 and CDR2 from the germline V gene are SGDLS and YYNGEE.

The chain's CDR3 is CASSSRGQGTEAFF. For the CDR3, the DNA is TGTGCCAGCAGCTCCCGGGGACAGGGAACTGAAGCTTTCTTT. This chain connects TRBV7-2 to TRBJ1-1, with TRBD1 identical over 9 bases. The germline gives CDR1 SGHTA, CDR2 FQGNSA. This CDR3 has 14 amino acids. With 4 bases clipped from V and 5 bases from J, the junction kept 5 bases outside the gene matches.

The chain combines TRBV18 with TRBJ2-7; D might be TRBD1 (7 bases). This CDR3 spans 14 amino acids. The V gene lost 0 bases and the J gene lost 4 bases, with 10 bases spanning the gap. CDR1 and CDR2 (germline): KGHSH, LQKENI. In nucleotides, the CDR3 is TGTGCCAGCTCACCACCTCAGGGGGGTTACGAGCAGTACTTC. Translation gives CASSPPQGGYEQYF.

V gene TRBV7-9 combines with J gene TRBJ2-1, with 8 bases lining up with TRBD2. V dropped 8 bases and J dropped 7; count of bases not matched to a gene: 19. There are 17 residues in the CDR3. Germline values: CDR1 SEHNR, CDR2 FQNEAQ (reference sequence). The CDR3 here is CASLRARAGDRRNEQFF. The CDR3 DNA follows: TGTGCCAGCCTAAGAGCTCGAGCGGGAGACCGGAGGAATGAGCAGTTCTTC. The complete variable domain, with remaining parts taken from reference TRBV7-9 and TRBJ2-1, reads DTGVSQNPRHKITKRGQNVTFRCDPISEHNRLYWYRQTLGQGPEFLTYFQNEAQLEKSRLLSDRFSAERPKGSFSTLEIQRTEQGDSAMYLCASLRARAGDRRNEQFFGPGTRLTVL.